These T cell receptor beta chains were read from a single sample in a study of beta chain features in type 1 diabetes. Libraries were prepared by immunoSEQ multiplex PCR; TCRdb keeps only in-frame clonotypes and omits some of them. The sample records about 900,000 clones, 15% to 20% being singletons. Sequencing was carried out using naive CD4+ T cells from blood. These receptors all stem from a woman under 30 in good health. Each CDR3 is given with its conserved first and last residue. The D gene is left open where the match is weak. Only some rows state a clone size, as once, few, many or a class for expanded clones.

13	TRBJ2-1	few	-	TRBV29-1	CSVDKQIYNEQFF	TGCAGCGTTGACAAGCAGATTTACAATGAGCAGTTCTTC
12	TRBJ2-5	-	-	TRBV2	CASRGDVETQYF	TGTGCCAGCAGAGGGGACGTTGAGACCCAGTACTTC
15	TRBJ2-7	-	TRBD1	TRBV7-9	CASSKDRGSSYEQYF	TGTGCCAGCAGCAAAGACAGGGGGAGCTCCTACGAGCAGTACTTC
15	TRBJ2-6	-	-	TRBV28	CASSFRGAGANVLTF	TGTGCCAGCAGTTTTCGGGGTGCTGGGGCCAACGTCCTGACTTTC
14	TRBJ2-3	-	-	TRBV7-2	CASSLADVVDTQYF	TGTGCCAGCAGCTTAGCCGACGTCGTTGATACGCAGTATTTT
13	TRBJ2-3	few	-	TRBV19	CASRAGGADTQYF	TGTGCCAGTAGGGCCGGAGGAGCAGATACGCAGTATTTT
15	TRBJ1-5	few	TRBD1	TRBV28	CASSLYGQGNQPQHF	TGTGCCAGCAGTTTATACGGACAGGGCAATCAGCCCCAGCATTTT
14	TRBJ2-7	few	TRBD2	TRBV7-2	CASRGTSGNYEQYF	TGTGCCAGCAGAGGGACTAGCGGGAACTACGAGCAGTACTTC
14	TRBJ2-5	few	TRBD1	TRBV5-6	CASSSSGGGETQYF	TGTGCCAGCAGCTCATCAGGGGGCGGCGAGACCCAGTACTTC
16	TRBJ1-3	-	-	TRBV6-5	CASSYSMGLPGNTIYF	TGTGCCAGCAGTTACTCGATGGGTCTACCTGGAAACACCATATATTTT
14	TRBJ1-2	-	TRBD1	TRBV2	CASSERDRAYGYTF	TGTGCCAGCAGTGAGCGGGACAGGGCCTATGGCTACACCTTC
14	TRBJ2-1	few	TRBD2	TRBV19	CGVAGGPPYNEQFF	TGTGGGGTAGCGGGAGGGCCCCCCTACAATGAGCAGTTCTTC
16	TRBJ2-1	-	TRBD2	TRBV28	CASTNGGLSTNNEQFF	TGTGCCAGCACCAACGGGGGGTTGTCCACCAACAATGAGCAGTTCTTC
14	TRBJ2-1	few	-	TRBV14	CASTRGTSYNEQFF	TGTGCCAGCACCCGGGGGACATCCTACAATGAGCAGTTCTTC